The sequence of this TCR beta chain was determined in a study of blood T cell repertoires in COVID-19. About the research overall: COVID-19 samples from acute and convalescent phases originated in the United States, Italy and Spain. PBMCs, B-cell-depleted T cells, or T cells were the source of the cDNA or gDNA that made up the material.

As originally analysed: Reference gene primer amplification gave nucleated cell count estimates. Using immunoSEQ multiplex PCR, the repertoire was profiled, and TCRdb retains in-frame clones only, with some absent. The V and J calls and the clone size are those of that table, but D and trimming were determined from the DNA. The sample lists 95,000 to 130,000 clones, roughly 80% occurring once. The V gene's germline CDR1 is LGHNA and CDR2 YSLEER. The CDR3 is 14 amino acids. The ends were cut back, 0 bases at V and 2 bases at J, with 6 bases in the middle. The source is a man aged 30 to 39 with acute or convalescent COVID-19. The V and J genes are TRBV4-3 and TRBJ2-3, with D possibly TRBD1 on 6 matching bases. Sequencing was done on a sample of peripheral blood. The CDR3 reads CASSQEGATDTQYF. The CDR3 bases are TGCGCCAGCAGCCAAGAGGGGGCCACAGATACGCAGTATTTT.